Below are 15 T cell receptor beta chains sequenced from a single sample in a study of T cells in Graves' hyperthyroidism and ophthalmopathy. The CDR3 regions of TCR beta were amplified from RNA transcripts. The HTBI primer set served for first-round RT-PCR of the TCR CDR3. In TCRdb, the multiplex PCR reads were re-called with MiXCR into one record per CDR3 protein. The repertoire consists of roughly 710,000 distinct CDR3 sequences, with approximately 40% occurring once and the leading ten covering around 32%. The sequenced material came from blood. The receptors originated from a woman aged 40 to 55 with Graves' hyperthyroidism.

This chain uses TRBV10-3 with TRBJ1-5; the D gene is possibly TRBD1 (5 bases). The CDR3 consists of 16 residues. Between the trimmed V and J ends, which lost 10 bases and 4 bases, there was a span of 23 bases. Germline loops: CDR1 ENHRY, CDR2 SYGVKD. The CDR3 DNA reads TGTGCCAGCTCACCACAGGCCAGTCTGGGAAATCAGCCCCAGCATTTT. As protein: CASSPQASLGNQPQHF.

About this clonotype itself: A read error is possible here, since a much larger clone lies one base away. In nucleotides, the CDR3 is TGTGCCAGCAGCTTAAGGGAATCGAACACTGAAGCTTCCTTT. This sequence encodes CASSLRESNTEASF. The chain joins TRBV7-6 to TRBJ1-1; D is undetermined. The CDR3 runs 14 residues. CDR1 and CDR2 from the germline V gene are SGHVS and FNYEAQ. Drawing the rest from reference TRBV7-6 and TRBJ1-1, the complete variable domain is GAGVSQSPRYKVTKRGQDVALRCDPISGHVSLYWYRQALGQGPEFLTYFNYEAQQDKSGLPNDRFSAERPEGSISTLTIQRTEQRDSAMYRCASSLRESNTEASFGQGTRLTVV.

Comments on this clonotype: With a much larger clone just one base away, this may be a read error. No conserved phenylalanine or tryptophan ends this CDR3, so it is likely a read error. CDR3 loop: CSVEGSGTGTSYGYTL. DNA for the CDR3: TGCAGCGTTGAAGGAAGTGGGACAGGGACCTCTTATGGCTACACCCTC. The chain recombines TRBV29-1 with TRBJ1-2; 9 bases match TRBD1. V was clipped by 1 base and J by 5 bases; unmatched bases: 11. Per the germline V gene, CDR1 is SQVTM and CDR2 is ANQGSEA. The CDR3 extends over 16 amino acids.

Regarding this clonotype: One junction end does not reproduce the germline sequence, and a read error may be involved. The chain links TRBV10-3 to TRBJ2-3; TRBD1 matches 9 bases. The CDR3 contains 14 residues. Germline V gene data show CDR1 as ENHRY and CDR2 as SYGVKD. The CDR3 protein is CASSWGQGADTQYF. For the CDR3, the DNA is TGTGCCAGCAGTTGGGGACAGGGCGCAGATACGCAGTATTTT.

There are many counts of this clonotype. The rearrangement links TRBV4-3 to TRBJ1-2; D unclear. CDR3 length: 14 amino acids. Germline V lookup: CDR1 LGHNA, CDR2 YSLEER. The V gene lost 0 bases and the J gene lost 1 base, with 6 bases spanning the gap. The CDR3 region has the DNA TGCGCCAGCAGCCAAGACGGCATTAACTATGGCTACACCTTC. Its protein is CASSQDGINYGYTF.

Notes on this clonotype: A single base separates this from a much larger clone, so it may be a read error. V gene TRBV10-3 combines with J gene TRBJ2-2, with 9 bases identical to TRBD2. V gave up 6 bases and J gave up 0 bases; unmatched junction bases: 5. Germline CDR1 is ENHRY and CDR2 is SYGVKD. The CDR3 length is 16 residues. The CDR3: CAIRASGRTNTGELFF. The CDR3 nucleotides read TGTGCCATCAGAGCCAGCGGGAGGACGAACACCGGGGAGCTGTTTTTT.

This clonotype was seen at least ten times. V is TRBV20-1 and J is TRBJ1-6; 8 bases match TRBD1. The junction had 9 bases not matched to a gene; V was cut back by 1 base and J by 10 bases. Per germline, CDR1 DFQATT and CDR2 SNEGSKA (reference sequence). This CDR3 comprises 15 residues. CDR3 sequence: CSARVVTGGNSPLHF. The CDR3, as DNA: TGCAGTGCTAGAGTTGTAACAGGGGGGAACTCACCCCTCCACTTT.

The gene calls are TRBV10-3 and TRBJ1-6; D is unclear. V lost 6 bases, J lost 0 bases, and 9 bases lay in between. CDR3 length: 15 amino acids. Germline V gene lookup returns CDR1 ENHRY and CDR2 SYGVKD. As DNA, the CDR3 is TGTGCCATCAGCCACAGCCCCTCCTATAATTCACCCCTCCACTTT. The encoded protein is CAISHSPSYNSPLHF.

Points on this clonotype: Given a much more abundant clone one base away, this may be a read error. The chain couples TRBV7-2 to TRBJ1-1; D unclear. Germline loops: CDR1 SGHTA, CDR2 FQGNSA. CDR3 length equals 13 residues. The CDR3 DNA sequence: TGTGTCAGCAGCTTAGGGCTGTACACTGAAGCTTTCTTT. The encoded protein is CVSSLGLYTEAFF.

This clonotype was seen repeatedly, ten times or more. The V gene is TRBV2, the J gene TRBJ2-7; the D is unclear. The germline V gene encodes CDR1 SNHLY and CDR2 FYNNEI. Trimming removed 4 bases at V and 4 bases at J, with 8 bases between. The CDR3 covers 12 residues. DNA for the CDR3: TGTGCCAGCAGTGGAAGCTTGTACGAGCAGTACTTC. Protein sequence: CASSGSLYEQYF.

The chain links TRBV9 to TRBJ2-5; 8 positions agree with TRBD2. Germline V gene lookup returns CDR1 SGDLS and CDR2 YYNGEE. The trim removed 2 bases at V and 5 bases at J, leaving 8 bases unmatched. The CDR3 has 15 amino acids. CDR3 region: CASSVKLAAGETQYF. CDR3 coding DNA: TGTGCCAGCAGCGTGAAACTAGCGGCGGGGGAGACCCAGTACTTC.

The V call is TRBV13, the J call TRBJ2-7, with TRBD2 as a possible D gene (5 bases). Germline loops: CDR1 PRHDT, CDR2 FYEKMQ (reference sequence). This CDR3 comprises 14 residues. V was pared by 2 bases and J by 2 bases, with 10 bases between. In DNA, the CDR3 is TGTGCCAGCAGCTTATTAGTGGGAGCCTACGAGCAGTACTTC. Its protein product is CASSLLVGAYEQYF.

J is TRBJ1-6 and V is TRBV2; D ambiguous. The V gene's germline CDR1 is SNHLY and CDR2 FYNNEI. V lost 2 bases and J lost 10, with 15 bases in between. This CDR3 contains 15 residues. CDR3 coding DNA: TGTGCCAGCAGTGAATCGGAGAGGGTTTGGTCACCCCTCCACTTT. As protein: CASSESERVWSPLHF. Variable domain in full (rest from reference TRBV2 and TRBJ1-6): EPEVTQTPSHQVTQMGQEVILRCVPISNHLYFYWYRQILGQKVEFLVSFYNNEISEKSEIFDDQFSVERPDGSNFTLKIRSTKLEDSAMYFCASSESERVWSPLHFGNGTRLTVT.

The gene calls are TRBV15 and TRBJ1-4; TRBD1 matches 8 bases. CDR1 is LNHNV and CDR2 is YYDKDF in the germline V gene (reference sequence). V gave up 8 bases and J gave up 8 bases; unmatched junction bases: 10. The CDR3 runs to 14 residues. CDR3 amino acids: CATGEKNRGEKLFF. The CDR3 nucleotides are TGTGCCACCGGGGAAAAAAACAGGGGGGAAAAACTGTTTTTT.

This clonotype showed up many times. The CDR3 bases are TGTGCCAGCAGTGAATTAGTAGGGACGAGGGCGAACACCGGGGAGCTGTTTTTT. Amino acids: CASSELVGTRANTGELFF. The chain recombines TRBV25-1 with TRBJ2-2, with D perhaps matching TRBD1 or TRBD2 (5 bases each). Per the germline V gene, CDR1 is MGHDK and CDR2 is SYGVNS. The CDR3 extends over 18 amino acids. With 1 base removed from V and 0 bases from J, the gap between germline ends came to 15 bases.